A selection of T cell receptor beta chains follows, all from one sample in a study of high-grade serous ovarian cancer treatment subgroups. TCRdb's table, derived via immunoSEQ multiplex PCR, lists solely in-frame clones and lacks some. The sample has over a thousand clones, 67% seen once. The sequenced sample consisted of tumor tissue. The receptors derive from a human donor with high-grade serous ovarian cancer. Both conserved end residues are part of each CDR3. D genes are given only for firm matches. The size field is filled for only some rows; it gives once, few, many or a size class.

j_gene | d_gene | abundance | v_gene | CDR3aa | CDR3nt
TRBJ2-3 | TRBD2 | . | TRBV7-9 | CASSLTLAGGSTDTQYF | TGTGCCAGCAGCTTAACCCTGGCGGGAGGAAGCACAGATACGCAGTATTTT
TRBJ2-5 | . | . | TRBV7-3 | CASSLSGGPLETQYF | TGTGCCAGCAGCTTAAGCGGAGGGCCGTTAGAGACCCAGTACTTC
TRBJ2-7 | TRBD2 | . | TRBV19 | CASSITVSGPRSEQYF | TGTGCCAGTAGTATAACGGTTAGCGGGCCCAGGAGCGAGCAGTACTTC
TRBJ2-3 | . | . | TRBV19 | CASTSRADTQYF | TGTGCCAGTACTAGCCGGGCAGATACGCAGTATTTT
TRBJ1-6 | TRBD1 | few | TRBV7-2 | CASDRARGLNSPLHF | TGTGCCAGCGACAGGGCGAGGGGCCTAAATTCACCCCTCCACTTT
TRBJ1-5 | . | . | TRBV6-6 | CASSPQNQPQHF | TGTGCCAGCAGTCCCCAAAATCAGCCCCAGCATTTT
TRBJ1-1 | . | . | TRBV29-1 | CSVEVPPTEAFF | TGCAGCGTTGAAGTTCCACCTACTGAAGCTTTCTTT
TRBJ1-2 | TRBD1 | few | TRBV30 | CAWNFPQGDYGYTF | TGTGCCTGGAATTTCCCCCAGGGGGACTATGGCTACACCTTC
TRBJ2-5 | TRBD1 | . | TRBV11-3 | CASSRGQGNGETQYF | TGTGCCAGCAGCCGAGGACAGGGGAATGGAGAGACCCAGTACTTC
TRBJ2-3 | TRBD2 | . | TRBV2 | CASSYPGLAGGRADTQYF | TGTGCCAGCAGTTACCCAGGACTAGCGGGAGGGCGGGCAGATACGCAGTATTTT
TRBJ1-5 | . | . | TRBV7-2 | CASSPSGRNQPQHF | TGTGCCAGCAGCCCGTCTGGCCGCAATCAGCCCCAGCATTTT